Sequencing of this TCR beta chain was carried out in a study of glioma-infiltrating T cells. Using RNA template, CDR3s of TCR alpha and beta were amplified with iRepertoire arm-PCR. Tissue mRNA or PBMC total RNA, roughly 95-400 ng, went into one-step reverse transcription and amplification. TCRdb itself ran the multiplex PCR reads through MiXCR, one entry per CDR3 protein. The sample records about 130,000 distinct CDR3 sequences, 24% being singletons. About this clonotype itself: Antigen: not known. This sequence may be a read error, since a much larger clone differs from it by one base.

CDR1 and CDR2 from the germline V gene are LNHNV and YYDKDF (reference sequence). This CDR3 is built from 16 residues. Whole-study findings and limits: Very few CDR3 sequences were shared between tissue and blood. Gliomas, especially low-grade, showed above-expected tissue-blood divergence; non-neoplastic patients showed below.

Sequencing was carried out using glioma tissue, nonneoplastic brain tissue, or PBMCs (not recorded which). The gene calls are TRBV15 and TRBJ1-5, with 7 bases that match TRBD1. The sequence was collected from a human donor with low-grade glioma or glioblastoma, undergoing nonglioma brain surgery, or in good health (not recorded which). In DNA form, the CDR3 reads TGTGCCACCTCACAGGGGCTTATTGGGAGCAATCAGCCCAAGCATTTT. Its protein product is CATSQGLIGSNQPKHF. Looking up the rest from reference TRBV15 and TRBJ1-5 gives the full variable domain: DAMVIQNPRYQVTQFGKPVTLSCSQTLNHNVMYWYQQKSSQAPKLLFHYYDKDFNNEADTPDNFQSRRPNTSFCFLDIRSPGLGDTAMYLCATSQGLIGSNQPKHFGDGTRLSIL.